Listed here is a single T cell receptor beta chain. What it binds is unknown. This sample stems from a study of cytomegalovirus exposure and HLA in healthy donors. Study-level findings and limits: The study labeled 150 to 200 TCR beta chains cytomegalovirus-associated. Rare sequences made up most TCRs, while some public TCRs were found in many donors. The tendency of first-cohort TCR clusters to co-occur in the roughly 110 validation repertoires was the finding of a later analysis.

Only in-frame clones appear in the TCRdb table, and some are missing; sequencing was by immunoSEQ multiplex PCR. The sample records 200,000 or so clones, roughly 84% being singletons. Among the approximately 130 subjects of the validation cohort, separate from the approximately 700-subject first cohort, were the donors. Germline loops: CDR1 SGHRS, CDR2 YFSETQ. The V gene end was trimmed by 6 bases and the J gene end by 10 bases; junction bases not matched to a gene: 9. The CDR3 has 14 residues. The TCR sequence derives from a woman aged 30 to 39 in good health and CMV-seropositive. The V gene is TRBV5-1, the J gene TRBJ1-4; 10 bases are a match to TRBD1. Sequences were obtained from PBMCs. The CDR3 loop is CASKGTGVQGKLFF. The CDR3 nucleotides are TGCGCCAGCAAAGGGACAGGGGTTCAGGGAAAACTGTTTTTT.